This TCR beta chain was sequenced in a study of vaccination effects on CD4 cells after COVID-19. CDR3 length: 15 amino acids. V was trimmed by 2 bases and J by 1 base, leaving 6 bases between them. Germline assignment: CDR1 MNHEY and CDR2 SVGEGT. Points from the study as a whole: Vaccine- and infection-induced clones showed marked clonal contraction late following vaccination. Convalescents' post-vaccination spike-reactive clones were chiefly new, vaccine-induced ones.

The table came from immunoSEQ multiplex PCR; TCRdb's copy has only in-frame clones and leaves some out. The table has about 45,000 clones, 60% to 75% seen once. ViraFEST expansion of antigen-specific CD4+ T cells with viral peptide pools preceded sequencing. Subsequent to a culture period of under twelve days, CD4+ T cells were isolated. This individual tested PCR-positive for SARS-CoV-2 infection between March and December 2020. Notes on this clone: Its antigen remains unknown.

The sequences come from CD4+ T cells from PBMCs cultured with a peptide pool, collected before COVID-19 vaccination. The TCR sequence derives from a human donor who had a prior SARS-CoV-2 infection. The chain employs TRBV6-2 or TRBV6-3 and TRBJ2-6, with D unresolved. In nucleotides, the CDR3 is TGTGCCAGCAGTTACGCTGCATCTGGGGCCAACGTCCTGACTTTC. Residues: CASSYAASGANVLTF.